This T cell receptor beta chain was recorded in a study of blood T cell repertoires in COVID-19. This CDR3 contains 15 residues. V was pared by 5 bases and J by 2 bases, with 8 bases of the junction left unmatched. Germline CDR1 reads MNHNY; CDR2 reads SVGAGI (reference sequence). Data came from immunoSEQ multiplex PCR; TCRdb stores just in-frame clones and leaves some out. Of about 440,000 clones detected, 90% appear once; the ten largest clones hold about 0.63%. The receptor comes from a man aged 18-30 years who had recovered from COVID-19. The chain couples TRBV6-6 to TRBJ1-2, with 7 bases identical to TRBD1. Sequencing input: PBMCs or T cells enriched from blood (not recorded which). This CDR3 is CASSPPTDRNYGYTF. Written as DNA, the CDR3 is TGTGCCAGCAGTCCACCCACGGACAGGAACTATGGCTACACCTTC.